This T cell receptor (beta chain) is from a study of blood T cell repertoires in COVID-19. At the level of the study: The United States, Italy and Spain were the sources of the acute and convalescent COVID-19 samples.

Germline CDR1 is WNHNN and CDR2 is SYGVQD (reference sequence). The CDR3 is 18 amino acids. J was trimmed by 0 bases and V by 5 bases; bases with no gene match: 10. The protocol was immunoSEQ multiplex PCR, while the TCRdb copy is restricted to in-frame clones and leaves out a portion. The sample has hundreds of thousands of clones; around 88% are singletons. V gene TRBV10-1 combines with J gene TRBJ2-6; 7 positions match TRBD1. This receptor was taken from a woman aged 45-65 years with acute COVID-19. Sequenced input: PBMCs or T cells enriched from blood (not recorded which). The CDR3 reads CASSITTGPGSGANVLTF. The CDR3, as DNA: TGCGCCAGCAGTATTACGACAGGGCCCGGCTCTGGGGCCAACGTCCTGACTTTC.